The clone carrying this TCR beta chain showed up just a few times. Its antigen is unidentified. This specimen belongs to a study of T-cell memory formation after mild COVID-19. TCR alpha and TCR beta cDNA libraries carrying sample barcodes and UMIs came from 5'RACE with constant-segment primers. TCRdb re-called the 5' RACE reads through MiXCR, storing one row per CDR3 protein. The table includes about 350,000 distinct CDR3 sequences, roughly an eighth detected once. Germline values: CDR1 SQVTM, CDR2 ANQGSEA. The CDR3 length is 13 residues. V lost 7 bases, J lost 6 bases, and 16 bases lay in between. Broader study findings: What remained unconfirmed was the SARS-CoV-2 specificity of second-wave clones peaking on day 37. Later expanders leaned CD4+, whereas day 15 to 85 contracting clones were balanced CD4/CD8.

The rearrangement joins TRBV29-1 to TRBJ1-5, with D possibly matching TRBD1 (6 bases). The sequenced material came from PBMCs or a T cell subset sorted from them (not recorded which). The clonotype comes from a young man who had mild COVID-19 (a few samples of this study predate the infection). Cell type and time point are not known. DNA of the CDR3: TGCAGCGCATCACAGGGCGGAGGTCAGCCCCAGCATTTT. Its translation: CSASQGGGQPQHF.